The clone carrying this T cell receptor beta chain was counted a few times. As yet, its antigen is unknown. These data are taken from a study of cytomegalovirus exposure and HLA in healthy donors. Study-level information: Caucasian-associated ancestry cluster membership applied to 75% to 85% of nearly 400 genotyped donors.

CDR3 length: 16 amino acids. Per germline, CDR1 SGDLS and CDR2 YYNGEE. V lost 0 bases to trimming and J lost 1 base, with 10 bases between them. Researchers ran the PCR with 60 Vbeta and 13 Jbeta primers. Only in-frame clones appear in the TCRdb table, and some are missing; sequencing was by immunoSEQ multiplex PCR. The table includes more than 140,000 clones, more than 70% detected once. Findings and limits, study-wide: Most observed TCR sequences were rare, whereas some public TCRs were detected in many donors. Immune exposure information comprised only CMV serostatus. About 87% or about 30% of the time was how often most TCR beta V segments were productive, according to an earlier analysis.

Input material: PBMCs. The origin of this receptor is a man in his forties in good health and CMV-seronegative. The V gene is TRBV9, the J gene TRBJ2-2; D is possibly TRBD2 (7 bases). The CDR3 sequence is CASSVAGGRNTGELFF. The CDR3 bases are TGTGCCAGCAGCGTAGCCGGGGGGCGGAACACCGGGGAGCTGTTTTTT.